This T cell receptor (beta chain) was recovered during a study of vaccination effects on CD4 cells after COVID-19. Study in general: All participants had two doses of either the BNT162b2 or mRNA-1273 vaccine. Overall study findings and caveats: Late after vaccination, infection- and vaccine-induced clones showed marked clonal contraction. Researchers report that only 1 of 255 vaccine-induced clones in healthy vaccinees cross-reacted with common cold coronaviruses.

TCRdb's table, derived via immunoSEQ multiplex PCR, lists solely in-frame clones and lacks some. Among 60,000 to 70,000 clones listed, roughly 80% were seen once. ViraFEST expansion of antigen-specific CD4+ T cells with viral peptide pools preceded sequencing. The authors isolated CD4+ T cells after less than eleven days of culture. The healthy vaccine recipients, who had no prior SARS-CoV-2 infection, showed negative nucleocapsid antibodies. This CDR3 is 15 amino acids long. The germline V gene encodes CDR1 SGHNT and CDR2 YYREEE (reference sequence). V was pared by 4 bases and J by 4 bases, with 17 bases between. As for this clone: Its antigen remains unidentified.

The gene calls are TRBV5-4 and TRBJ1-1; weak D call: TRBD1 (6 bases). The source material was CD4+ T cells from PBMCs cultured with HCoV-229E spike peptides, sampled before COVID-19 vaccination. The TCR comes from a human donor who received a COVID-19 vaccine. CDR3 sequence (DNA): TGTGCCAGCAGCCCCGGCGGGGGGCTGAGCACTGAAGCTTTCTTT. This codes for CASSPGGGLSTEAFF.